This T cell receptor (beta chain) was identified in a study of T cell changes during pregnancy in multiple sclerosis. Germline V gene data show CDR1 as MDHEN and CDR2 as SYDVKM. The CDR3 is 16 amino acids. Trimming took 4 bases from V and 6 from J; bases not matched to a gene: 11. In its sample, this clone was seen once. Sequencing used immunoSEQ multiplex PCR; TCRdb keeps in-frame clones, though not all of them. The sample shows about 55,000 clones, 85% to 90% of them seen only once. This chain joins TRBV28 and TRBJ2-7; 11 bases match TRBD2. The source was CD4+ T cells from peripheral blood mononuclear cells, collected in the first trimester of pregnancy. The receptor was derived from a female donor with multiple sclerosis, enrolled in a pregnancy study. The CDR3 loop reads CASSSTPGLADSEQYF. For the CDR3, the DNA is TGTGCCAGCAGTTCTACACCGGGACTAGCGGATAGCGAGCAGTACTTC.